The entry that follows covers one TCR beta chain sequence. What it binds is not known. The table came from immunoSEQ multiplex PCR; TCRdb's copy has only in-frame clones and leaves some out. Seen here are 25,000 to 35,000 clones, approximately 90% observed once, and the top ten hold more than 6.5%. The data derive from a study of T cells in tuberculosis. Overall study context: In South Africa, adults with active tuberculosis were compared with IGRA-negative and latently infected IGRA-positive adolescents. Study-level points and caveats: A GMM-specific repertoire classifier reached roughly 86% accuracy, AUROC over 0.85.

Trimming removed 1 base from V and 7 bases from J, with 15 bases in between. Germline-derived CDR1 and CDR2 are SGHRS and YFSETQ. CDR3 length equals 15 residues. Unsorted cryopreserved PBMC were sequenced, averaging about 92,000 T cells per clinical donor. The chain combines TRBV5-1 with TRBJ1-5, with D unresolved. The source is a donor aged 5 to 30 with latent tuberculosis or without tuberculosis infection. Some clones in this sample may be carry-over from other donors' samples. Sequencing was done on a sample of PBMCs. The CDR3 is CASSLWPGEDQPQHF. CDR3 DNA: TGCGCCAGCAGCTTGTGGCCTGGGGAGGACCAGCCCCAGCATTTT.